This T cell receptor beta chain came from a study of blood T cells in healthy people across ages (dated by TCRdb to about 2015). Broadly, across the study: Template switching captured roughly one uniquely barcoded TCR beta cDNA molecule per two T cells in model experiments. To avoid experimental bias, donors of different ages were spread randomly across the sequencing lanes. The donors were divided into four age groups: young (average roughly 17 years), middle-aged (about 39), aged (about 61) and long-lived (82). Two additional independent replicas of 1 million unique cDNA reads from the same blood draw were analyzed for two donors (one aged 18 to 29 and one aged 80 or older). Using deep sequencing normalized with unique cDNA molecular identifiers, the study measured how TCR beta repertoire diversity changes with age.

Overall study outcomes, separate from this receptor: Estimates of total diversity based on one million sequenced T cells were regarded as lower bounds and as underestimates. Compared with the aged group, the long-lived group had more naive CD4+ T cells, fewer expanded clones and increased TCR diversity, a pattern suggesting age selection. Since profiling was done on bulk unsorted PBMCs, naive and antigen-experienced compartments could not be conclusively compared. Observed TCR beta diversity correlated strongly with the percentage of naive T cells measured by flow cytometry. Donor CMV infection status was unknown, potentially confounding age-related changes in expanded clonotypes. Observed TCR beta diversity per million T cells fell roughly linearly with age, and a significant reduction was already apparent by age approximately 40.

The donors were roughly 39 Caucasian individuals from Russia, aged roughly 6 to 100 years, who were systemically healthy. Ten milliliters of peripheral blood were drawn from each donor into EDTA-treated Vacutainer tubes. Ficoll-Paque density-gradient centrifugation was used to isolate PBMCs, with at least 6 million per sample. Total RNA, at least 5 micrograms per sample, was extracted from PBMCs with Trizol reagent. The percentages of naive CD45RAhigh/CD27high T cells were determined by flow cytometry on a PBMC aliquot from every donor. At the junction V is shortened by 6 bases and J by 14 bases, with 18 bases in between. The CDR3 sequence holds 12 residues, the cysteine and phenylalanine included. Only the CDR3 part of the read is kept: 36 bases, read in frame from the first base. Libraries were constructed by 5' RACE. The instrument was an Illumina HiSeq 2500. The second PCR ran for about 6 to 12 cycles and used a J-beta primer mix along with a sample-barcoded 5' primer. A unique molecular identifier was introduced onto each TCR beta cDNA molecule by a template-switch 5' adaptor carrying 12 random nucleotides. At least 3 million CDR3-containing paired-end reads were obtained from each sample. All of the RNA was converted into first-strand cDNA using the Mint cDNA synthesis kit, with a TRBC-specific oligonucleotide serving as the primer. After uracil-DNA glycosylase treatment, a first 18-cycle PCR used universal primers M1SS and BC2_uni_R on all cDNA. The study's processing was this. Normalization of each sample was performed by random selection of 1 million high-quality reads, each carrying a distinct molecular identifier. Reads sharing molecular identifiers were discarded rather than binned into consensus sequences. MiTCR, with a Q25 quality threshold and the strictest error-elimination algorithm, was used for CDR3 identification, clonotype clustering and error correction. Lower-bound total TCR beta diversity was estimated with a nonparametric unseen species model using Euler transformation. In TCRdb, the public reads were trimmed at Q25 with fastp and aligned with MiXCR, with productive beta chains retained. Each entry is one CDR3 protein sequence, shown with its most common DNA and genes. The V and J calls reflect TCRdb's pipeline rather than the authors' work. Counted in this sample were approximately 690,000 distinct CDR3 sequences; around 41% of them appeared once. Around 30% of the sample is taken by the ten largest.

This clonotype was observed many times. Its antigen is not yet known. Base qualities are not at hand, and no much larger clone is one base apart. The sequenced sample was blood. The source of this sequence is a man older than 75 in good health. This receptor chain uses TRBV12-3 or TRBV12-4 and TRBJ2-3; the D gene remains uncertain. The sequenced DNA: TGTGCCAGCAGAACGCCCCCGATGGCATGGTATTTT. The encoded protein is CASRTPPMAWYF.